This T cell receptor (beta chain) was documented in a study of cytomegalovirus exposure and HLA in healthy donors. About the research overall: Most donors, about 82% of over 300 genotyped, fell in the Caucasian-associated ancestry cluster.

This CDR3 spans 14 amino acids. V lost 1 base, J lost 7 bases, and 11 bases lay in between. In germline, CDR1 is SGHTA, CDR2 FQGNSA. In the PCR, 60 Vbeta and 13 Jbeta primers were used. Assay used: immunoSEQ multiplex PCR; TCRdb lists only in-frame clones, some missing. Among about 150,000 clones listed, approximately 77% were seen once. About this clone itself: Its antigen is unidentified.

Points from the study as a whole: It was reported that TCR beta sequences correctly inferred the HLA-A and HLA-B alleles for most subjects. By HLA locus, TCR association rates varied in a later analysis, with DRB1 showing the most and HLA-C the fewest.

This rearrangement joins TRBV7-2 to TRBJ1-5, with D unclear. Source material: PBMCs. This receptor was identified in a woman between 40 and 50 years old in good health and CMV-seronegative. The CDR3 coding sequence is TGTGCCAGCAGCTTAGTGGAGGGTCAGCAGCCCCAGCATTTT. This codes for CASSLVEGQQPQHF.